This TCR beta chain is from a study of Ad26.COV2.S vaccination and SARS-CoV-2 variants. Study-wide points: Once vaccination had occurred, spike-specific CD8+ and CD4+ T cell responses reportedly showed substantial breadth. Vaccine and placebo groups showed comparable non-spike TCR breadth.

In this sample, this clone turned up once. Its antigen remains unidentified. This CDR3 has 14 amino acids. Germline CDR1 and CDR2: MNHEY and SMNVEV (reference sequence). J lost 5 bases, V lost 2 bases, and 2 bases had no gene match. Indicated treatment: roughly 19 received Ad26.COV2.S at low or high dose, single or two shots; 5 received placebo; per-sample allocation not given. Specimen acquisition occurred on day 63 following the initial vaccine or placebo injection. Aged 18-55 years, donor was enrolled in Boston in about 2020. Its platform was an Ad26 vector, and its expressed antigen was Wuhan-strain SARS-CoV-2 spike. Sequencing was performed with immunoSEQ multiplex PCR; in TCRdb, only in-frame clones are kept and a portion is missing. This table has some 400,000 clones, about nine tenths appearing once.

This TCR was sampled from a person between 18 and 65 years old who received the Ad26.COV2.S COVID-19 vaccine or a placebo. The material was peripheral blood, obtained in a trial of Ad26.COV2.S vaccine versus placebo. The chain links TRBV27 to TRBJ2-2; TRBD2 matches 7 bases. For the CDR3, the DNA is TGTGCCAGCAGTTTAGGGCGGGAGACCGGGGAGCTGTTTTTT. This codes for CASSLGRETGELFF.